Only one count was recorded for the clone carrying this TCR beta chain. Its cognate antigen is unknown. This entry is derived from a study of radiotherapy plus CTLA-4 blockade in lung cancer. Chemo-refractory metastatic non-small-cell lung cancer patients underwent focal radiation alongside CTLA-4 blockade with ipilimumab. The CDR3 totals 14 residues. The V segment lost 6 bases and the J segment 4 bases; nucleotides outside the gene matches: 5. From germline, CDR1 is SGHRS and CDR2 YFSETQ. Profiling relied on immunoSEQ multiplex PCR, and the TCRdb table lists in-frame clones only, not all of them. The sample lists tens of thousands of clones; roughly three quarters were seen once. General observations from the study: According to reports, early shifts in blood T cell clones, alongside interferon-beta, forecast response most accurately.

The genes are TRBV5-1 and TRBJ2-3, with 10 bases lining up with TRBD2. The sample was peripheral blood, taken from a patient treated with radiotherapy plus ipilimumab. This TCR was sampled from a human donor with non-small cell lung cancer whose response to radiotherapy plus ipilimumab could not be evaluated. The CDR3 DNA reads TGCGCCAGCACCCCCAGCGGGGGGGCAGATACGCAGTATTTT. Its protein product is CASTPSGGADTQYF.